The TCR beta chain described here comes from a study of human T cells and chemical hapten exposure (dated by TCRdb to the early 2020s). Study-wide context: For sensitization, 2% DPC in acetone was applied to a 2 cm by 2 cm area of upper inner arm skin. Throughout the study period of roughly five months, patients also received therapeutic DPC doses to the scalp every week. Patch testing on the upper back used Finn chambers containing 0.01% DPC, with scoring done after 6 days according to International Contact Dermatitis Research Group standards. Most of the patients in the cohort were female, and the cohort covered alopecia areata with under or over 50% scalp involvement, alopecia totalis and alopecia universalis. Libraries were combined into a pool for sequencing, and differences in TCR yield between samples came mainly from small differences in library volumes within the pool. Peripheral blood TCR repertoire changes were tracked in vivo in alopecia patients during primary and secondary sensitization to the hapten diphenylcyclopropenone (DPC). Blood samples were taken from patients before sensitization (week 0) and then at 2, 6 and about 24 weeks after DPC sensitization. Blood for TCR sequencing was provided by twenty-nine alopecia patients at one to four time points (pre-sensitization, 2, 6 and 24 weeks).

What the work shows at the level of the full study, not this receptor alone: No change with DPC sensitization was found in the number of TCRs above 1 in 1000 frequency, and no evidence of global repertoire structure alterations was found. Patch test score was positively correlated with the number of PT1 expanded TCRs, with significance at thresholds 8, 16 and 32 but not at 4. After repeated subsampling, changes were observed in the strength of the expansion versus patch-test correlation and in the threshold at which the correlation became significant. Compared with pre-sensitization or healthy control sets, expanded TCRs formed significantly more large CDR3 similarity clusters, which is consistent with antigen-driven responses. All patients had alopecia, a presumed autoimmune disease, so their immune response might differ from that of healthy individuals.

To note about this clonotype: The clone's antigen remains unknown. No base qualities exist here, and no much larger clone lies one base off it.

Libraries came from RACE. Sequencing was carried out with a NextSeq 500. Library preparation attached unique molecular identifiers to individual cDNA molecules for quantitative, reproducible TCR counting. Each blood RNA sample was used to sequence both TCR alpha and TCR beta chains. Per the original workflow: Samples had a median of about 90,000 TCRs, with a range from roughly 23,224 to 700,000. V, J and CDR3 annotation of the TCR reads was carried out using the Decombinator software suite. For PS versus PT1 abundance plots, all samples were subsampled to the same number of TCRs (28,000). Expanded TCRs were defined as absent before sensitization and observed at least eight times at the 2-week time point. TCRdb took the public reads, trimmed them with fastp at Q25, ran MiXCR for clone calling and kept in-frame beta chains. Every entry covers one CDR3 protein and lists the most common genes and DNA from its rows. The authors' filters were not applied to this entry. Across this sample there are about 360,000 distinct CDR3 sequences, with roughly 6.9% seen only once. 7.5% to 8.5% of the sample rests with the top ten.

The time point label on this specimen signifies: patch test 1, 2 weeks after DPC sensitization. Taken with the paper, the label for treatment or condition translates to: therapeutic diphenylcyclopropenone sensitization with weekly scalp DPC. At each patch-test visit, blood was drawn before the patch test was applied. To be eligible, patients had to be aged 18 to 70, diagnosed with alopecia and judged suitable for DPC therapy, while pregnant patients were excluded. Total RNA was isolated from unfractionated whole blood collected in Tempus Blood RNA tubes. V loses 6 bases, J loses 4 bases, and the germline ends lie 16 bases apart. Via the germline V gene, CDR1 is SNHLY and CDR2 FYNNEI. The CDR3 covers 15 residues, taking in both the cysteine and the phenylalanine. Only CDR3 DNA is held: 45 bases, read in frame from base 1.

The sample consisted of whole blood, taken in connection with sensitization to the hapten diphenylcyclopropenone (DPC). This clonotype originated in a woman aged 18 to 35 with alopecia areata. Some clones in this sample may be carry-over from other donors' samples. This chain is built from TRBV2 and TRBJ1-5, with TRBD1 tentatively as D gene (6 bases match). The CDR3 sequence is CASRDWAGANQPQHF. The bases read TGTGCCAGCAGGGATTGGGCAGGGGCAAATCAGCCCCAGCATTTT.